Sequencing of this T cell receptor beta chain was carried out in a study of blood T cell repertoires in COVID-19. Study-wide background: Nucleic acid was either cDNA or gDNA, and it came from T cells, B-cell-depleted T cells, or PBMCs.

CDR3 length: 14 residues. Trimming left V 2 bases short and J 6 bases short, with 11 bases between. Germline V gene sequence: CDR1 ENHRY, CDR2 SYGVKD. Participants' own reports of clinical history determined their cohort assignment. Only in-frame clones appear in the TCRdb table, and some are missing; sequencing was by immunoSEQ multiplex PCR. The data hold fewer than 200,000 clones, with more than 70% observed a single time. The rearrangement joins TRBV10-3 to TRBJ1-5, with D possibly being TRBD1 (6 bases). The sample comprised PBMCs or T cells enriched from blood (not recorded which). The receptor's source is a man aged 60 to 69 who had recovered from COVID-19. CDR3 DNA: TGTGCCATCAGTGAGGGGCAGGGGAGTCAGCCCCAGCATTTT. It yields the protein CAISEGQGSQPQHF.